These T cell receptor beta chains were read from a single sample in a study of CD8 T cells in ankylosing spondylitis. TCRdb reanalysed the 5' RACE reads using MiXCR and keeps one entry per CDR3 protein. The sample includes about 220,000 distinct CDR3 sequences, approximately 7.4% seen only once; the top ten take 12% to 15%. The sample consisted of blood, either unsorted or a sorted T cell fraction (not recorded which). These receptors came from a male donor with ankylosing spondylitis. Both conserved end residues are part of each CDR3. The order of the fields is clone size, D gene, V gene, J gene, CDR3 protein, CDR3 DNA. The D gene is left open where the match is weak. A row's size may be missing; if present it is once, few, many or a size class.

-,-,TRBV6-1,TRBJ2-7,CASSAHTARSDEQYF,TGTGCCAGCAGTGCCCACACGGCCCGGTCTGACGAGCAGTACTTC
many,-,TRBV28,TRBJ1-5,CASRRGWESNQPQHF,TGTGCCAGCAGGCGAGGTTGGGAGAGCAATCAGCCCCAGCATTTT
-,-,TRBV2,TRBJ1-1,CASRRSGDEAFF,TGTGCCAGCAGGAGGTCGGGAGATGAAGCTTTCTTT
many,TRBD1,TRBV6-1,TRBJ2-1,CASSVIGWGTGGENEQFF,TGTGCCAGCAGTGTTATTGGGTGGGGGACAGGGGGCGAAAATGAGCAGTTCTTC
-,TRBD1,TRBV18,TRBJ2-7,CASSPIGDSYEQYF,TGTGCCAGCTCACCAATAGGGGACAGCTACGAGCAGTACTTC
many,-,TRBV9,TRBJ2-7,CASSVGLGVSYEQYF,TGTGCCAGCAGCGTAGGTCTCGGGGTCTCCTACGAGCAGTACTTC
few,-,TRBV7-9,TRBJ2-1,CASSFGPSGEQFF,TGTGCCAGCAGCTTCGGCCCAAGCGGAGAGCAGTTCTTC
-,-,TRBV12-3/TRBV12-4,TRBJ2-3,CASSLAPGRTDTQYF,TGTGCCAGCAGTTTAGCACCAGGTCGCACAGATACGCAGTATTTT
many,-,TRBV7-8,TRBJ2-3,CASSPTGTTDTQYF,TGTGCCAGCAGCCCAACCGGGACCACAGATACGCAGTATTTT
many,-,TRBV19,TRBJ2-7,CASSISKGVYEQYF,TGTGCCAGTAGTATCTCCAAGGGGGTCTACGAGCAGTACTTC
many,-,TRBV7-9,TRBJ2-5,CASRGTKQADHIETQYF,TGTGCCAGCAGAGGAACGAAACAGGCAGACCATATAGAGACCCAGTACTTC
-,TRBD2,TRBV13,TRBJ2-7,CASSLGLGAGGTEQYF,TGTGCCAGCAGCTTAGGCCTCGGTGCGGGAGGGACCGAGCAGTACTTC
many,-,TRBV20-1,TRBJ1-2,CSARDLWSGYTF,TGCAGTGCTAGAGATCTCTGGTCTGGCTACACCTTC
many,TRBD2,TRBV5-5,TRBJ2-1,CASSSYRGGLEQFF,TGTGCCAGCAGCTCTTACCGGGGGGGCTTGGAGCAGTTCTTC
-,-,TRBV27,TRBJ1-4,CASSPRGDNEKLFF,TGTGCCAGCAGTCCCCGGGGGGATAATGAAAAACTGTTTTTT
-,-,TRBV29-1,TRBJ1-2,CSVDWVAPYGYTF,TGCAGCGTTGATTGGGTCGCCCCCTATGGCTACACCTTC
many,TRBD1,TRBV7-9,TRBJ1-2,CASSLGAPRQGASGYTF,TGTGCCAGCAGCTTAGGGGCCCCCAGACAGGGGGCGAGTGGCTACACCTTC
-,-,TRBV29-1,TRBJ1-2,CSVQQVSDYGYTF,TGCAGCGTTCAACAGGTATCGGACTATGGCTACACCTTC
many,-,TRBV7-9,TRBJ2-7,CASSPTDNYEQYF,TGTGCCAGCAGCCCAACGGACAACTACGAGCAGTACTTC
many,TRBD2,TRBV20-1,TRBJ2-1,CSARDRLAVYNEQFF,TGCAGTGCTAGAGATAGGCTAGCGGTCTACAATGAGCAGTTCTTC
many,TRBD2,TRBV10-3,TRBJ2-1,CAIREGRYEQFF,TGTGCCATACGGGAGGGGCGATATGAGCAGTTCTTC
few,-,TRBV5-5,TRBJ2-1,CASSLGAGGRNEQFF,TGTGCCAGCAGCTTGGGGGCGGGTGGGCGCAATGAGCAGTTCTTC
many,-,TRBV29-1,TRBJ2-3,CSVEGGPIDTQYF,TGCAGCGTTGAAGGTGGTCCGATTGATACGCAGTATTTT
many,TRBD1,TRBV5-1,TRBJ2-3,CASSSGQGSTDTQYF,TGCGCCAGCAGCTCGGGACAGGGAAGCACAGATACGCAGTATTTT
many,-,TRBV5-1,TRBJ2-2,CASTPLSDAELFF,TGCGCCAGCACCCCTCTTTCTGACGCGGAGCTGTTTTTT
many,-,TRBV5-4,TRBJ2-5,CASSSPEGIEETQYF,TGTGCCAGCAGCTCGCCTGAGGGGATCGAGGAGACCCAGTACTTC
many,-,TRBV12-3/TRBV12-4,TRBJ1-1,CASLGGPEAFF,TGTGCCAGTTTAGGGGGTCCTGAAGCTTTCTTT
many,-,TRBV4-2,TRBJ1-2,CASSHGGGPENNYGYTF,TGTGCCAGCAGCCATGGGGGGGGTCCTGAAAATAACTATGGCTACACCTTC
-,-,TRBV2,TRBJ1-2,CASSVMGPNYGYTF,TGTGCCAGCAGTGTAATGGGGCCGAACTATGGCTACACCTTC
many,TRBD1,TRBV29-1,TRBJ2-2,CSARDRGLGTGELFF,TGCAGCGCCCGGGACAGGGGGTTAGGTACCGGGGAGCTGTTTTTT
-,-,TRBV28,TRBJ2-1,CASGTQAEGNEQFF,TGTGCCTCCGGGACCCAAGCCGAGGGCAATGAGCAGTTCTTC
many,-,TRBV10-3,TRBJ2-7,CAIIGNSREQYF,TGTGCCATCATCGGGAACAGCCGGGAGCAGTACTTC
many,-,TRBV12-3/TRBV12-4,TRBJ2-5,CASSPGLGETQYF,TGTGCCAGCAGCCCTGGCCTGGGAGAGACCCAGTACTTC
few,TRBD1,TRBV18,TRBJ2-1,CASSPTGQGSYNEQFF,TGTGCCAGCTCACCCACGGGACAGGGGTCCTACAATGAGCAGTTCTTC
few,-,TRBV18,TRBJ2-1,CASSRGEQFF,TGTGCCAGCTCACGAGGAGAGCAGTTCTTC
few,-,TRBV6-2/TRBV6-3,TRBJ1-2,CASSYSRRPFYGYTF,TGTGCCAGCAGTTACTCTAGACGGCCTTTCTATGGCTACACCTTC
-,-,TRBV6-1,TRBJ1-5,CASSPVDSNQPQHF,TGTGCCAGCAGCCCGGTCGATAGCAATCAGCCCCAGCATTTT
-,TRBD1,TRBV6-1,TRBJ2-2,CASSPTGVTGELFF,TGTGCCAGCAGTCCCACAGGGGTCACCGGGGAGCTGTTTTTT
-,TRBD1,TRBV28,TRBJ2-5,CASAPTGGTETQYF,TGTGCCAGCGCTCCGACAGGGGGCACTGAGACCCAGTACTTC
many,-,TRBV7-2,TRBJ1-4,CASSLAGKYEKLFF,TGTGCCAGCAGCTTAGCAGGAAAGTATGAAAAACTGTTTTTT
many,TRBD2,TRBV20-1,TRBJ2-7,CSANAASGLAYEQYF,TGCAGTGCAAACGCAGCGTCGGGACTAGCTTACGAGCAGTACTTC
-,TRBD1,TRBV12-3/TRBV12-4,TRBJ2-7,CASSLSSEGQQPYEQYF,TGTGCCAGCAGTTTAAGTTCTGAGGGACAGCAACCCTACGAGCAGTACTTC
few,-,TRBV13,TRBJ2-7,CASSSPGREFNEQYF,TGTGCCAGCAGCTCCCCGGGCAGGGAATTTAACGAGCAGTACTTC
many,-,TRBV29-1,TRBJ1-2,CSVEPDYGYTF,TGCAGCGTTGAGCCAGACTATGGCTACACCTTC